This T cell receptor (beta chain) was recorded in a study of T cells in Graves' hyperthyroidism and ophthalmopathy (dated 2019 in TCRdb). Regarding the research as a whole: Peripheral blood samples were taken at initial diagnosis, before any treatment was given. TCR V-J signatures able to tell the groups apart were searched for in a discovery cohort of approximately 95 patients, of whom more than 40 had Graves' ophthalmopathy and 55 to 65 had stable Graves' hyperthyroidism. Whether ophthalmopathy could be predicted prospectively was tested in an independent validation cohort made up of 18 to 20 hyperthyroidism patients plus 17 patients who later progressed to ophthalmopathy. For training and testing, the 80 to 100 patients in the discovery cohort were randomly divided in a 7:3 ratio. Thyroid tissue and blood T-cell repertoires from six Graves' hyperthyroidism patients were also compared in the study. Once sampling was done, hyperthyroidism patients were given methimazole at a starting dose of 30 mg daily, whereas ophthalmopathy patients were given high-dose intravenous methylprednisolone. TCR Vbeta CDR3 sequencing of 130 to 150 peripheral blood samples (43 ophthalmopathy, about 74 hyperthyroidism and approximately 17 progressor patients) is reported in the paper. Beyond this particular receptor, the publication reports: In validation, the model predicted progression to ophthalmopathy a median of roughly six months before onset, with around 70% sensitivity and roughly 79% specificity. Blood samples also contained most of the expanded thyroid clonotypes (frequency above 0.001), which suggests that blood repertoires may reflect thyroid immune responses. Sample size was not statistically predetermined, and blinding of investigators to group allocation was not performed. In cross-validation, a model built on a 13 V-J signature told ophthalmopathy apart from stable hyperthyroidism with 87.88% sensitivity and about 81% specificity, and in testing the same model reached 80%/75%.

Its CDR3 holds 18 amino acids, cysteine through phenylalanine. Just CDR3 DNA is preserved here, 54 bases in frame from base 1. V loses 3 bases of germline sequence and J loses 6 bases, and the interval between the two ends is 27 bases. TCR beta CDR3 regions were amplified from RNA transcripts. The first round of RT-PCR for the TCR CDR3 was performed with the HTBI primer set and the Qiagen OneStep RT-PCR kit. A second multiplex PCR round built the libraries, followed by size selection and purification. Paired-end sequencing of the libraries was performed with 100 bp reads on an Illumina HiSeq2000. The authors processed their data as follows. Raw data were processed with SOAPnuke, discarding reads with adapters, uncalled bases, mean Phred below 15, or no exact constant-primer or identifier match. High-quality paired reads were merged with COPE v1.2.5, and unique nucleotide sequences were defined as clonotypes. MiTCR v1.1 was used to align clonotypes to the IMGT TRBV, TRBD and TRBJ reference segments. Only V-J combinations with frequency above 0.0001, covering roughly 99% of repertoires, were analysed. A TCS score was defined as the ratio between F50 (clonal expansion) and ExV (chaos), using BLOSUM62-based TCRdist between CDR3 peptides within each V-J. Welch's t-statistics and random forest reduced some 510 V-J features to 13, which were used in a naive Bayes classifier (R e1071). The raw public data were reprocessed by TCRdb itself: fastp quality trimming at Q25, MiXCR clonotype calling, in-frame beta chains only. Here each entry gathers all rows of one CDR3 protein and keeps the most common genes and DNA. What appears here as the V and J calls and clone size reflects TCRdb's work, not the paper's. The sample table lists about 180,000 distinct CDR3 sequences, more than 15% of them with a count of one. 29% of the sample is in the top ten clones.

Graves' hyperthyroidism was defined as stable when no progression to ophthalmopathy occurred over 18 months of follow-up. Hyperthyroidism patients were aged 18 to 65 years and newly diagnosed, with disease duration of less than 2 months. Patients with uncontrolled infections, other autoimmune diseases, pregnancy or lactation were excluded. Diagnoses were established on the basis of clinical symptoms, serum thyroxine and TRAb, thyroid ultrasound, and orbital computed tomography. Ficoll-Paque density gradient centrifugation was used to isolate PBMCs from approximately 10 ml of fresh peripheral blood. Trizol reagent was used to extract total RNA, and RNA quality was then checked on an Agilent 2100 Bioanalyzer. Notes on this clonotype: The clone's antigen remains unknown. No qualities accompany the bases; no much larger clone lies one base away.

The chain is encoded by TRBV12-3 or TRBV12-4 joined to TRBJ2-7; the D gene cannot be named for sure. The receptor's source is a woman aged 45-65 years with Graves' hyperthyroidism. Sequencing input: blood. The CDR3 reads as follows: CASSFFSDTSPEPSEQYF. The sequence in DNA is TGTGCCAGCAGTTTTTTCTCCGACACATCCCCTGAACCCTCCGAGCAGTACTTC.